This TCR beta chain comes out of a study of shared clonotypes between healthy human individuals. This CDR3 contains 13 residues. V was cut by 3 bases and J by 2 bases, with 7 bases left in between. The germline CDR1 and CDR2 sequences are LNHDA and SQIVND (reference sequence). This clone was seen a few times. Data came from immunoSEQ multiplex PCR; TCRdb stores just in-frame clones and leaves some out. The sample has some 900,000 clones, more than 75% seen once. The receptor was derived from a man aged 18-30 years in good health. The sample was memory CD4+ T cells sorted from blood. Stated subset: CD45RA-negative fraction. The V and J genes are TRBV19 and TRBJ1-1; D unclear. The CDR3 reads CASSIQTNTEAFF. The CDR3 DNA is TGTGCCAGTAGTATTCAAACCAACACTGAAGCTTTCTTT.